This TCR beta chain is drawn from a study of cytomegalovirus exposure and HLA in healthy donors (dated by TCRdb to 2015 to 2018). For context, the study as a whole: An earlier analysis of 550 to 700 of the donors reported 276 Gb of sequence data and some 100 million unique TCR beta sequences from roughly 200 million T cells. An early release covering around 630 HLA-typed donors comprised about 300 gigabases of sequencing data and around 86 million unique TCR sequences. Of the 300 to 450 genotyped donors, 81% were placed in the genetic ancestry cluster associated with self-reported Caucasian donors. The study was designed to test whether signatures of past pathogen exposure could be identified by cataloging public T cell receptors. The study used immunosequencing to profile the T cell repertoires of 666 subjects and linked those repertoires to cytomegalovirus serostatus. Along with the approximately 600-subject first cohort, a separate validation cohort of around 120 different subjects was used. High-throughput TCR immunosequencing, statistical association of individual TCRs with disease status, and machine learning were combined to predict cytomegalovirus infection status. A later analysis re-analyzed previously published TCR beta repertoires from 500 to 700 donors and added high-resolution HLA genotyping to study TCR occurrence patterns. In the later analysis, no new phenotypic data were used to find candidate immune exposures; instead, reliance was placed on TCR beta sequences and their occurrence across donors. In an earlier analysis of a few hundred of the donors, high-throughput TCR beta sequencing was used to judge whether each TCR beta V gene segment behaved as functional or pseudogenic. Donor age, sex, ethnicity and CMV serostatus were collected together with the repertoire data. Genome-wide SNP genotypes for about three fifths of the 666 donors were used in a later genetic analysis, which treated that subset as a discovery cohort. All discovery cohort repertoires had been generated on a single sequencing platform. HLA typing included class I and class II loci at four-digit resolution. Typing coverage differed by locus: A, B, C, DRB1 and DQB1 were typed in roughly 620-640 donors, DQA1 in about 550, DPA1 in some 570, and DPB1 in approximately 450. Roughly five DR-DQ haplotypes were handled as single units for association and clustering because linkage in the cohort was strong. Among around 400 genotyped donors of the cohort, an average of approximately 240,000 unique TCR beta nucleotide sequences were sequenced per donor, around 20% of them non-productive.

Receptor amplification or capture employed the immunoSEQ multiplex PCR assay. For the multiplex PCR, a mixture combining 60 forward primers for TCR Vbeta segments and 13 reverse primers for TCR Jbeta segments was used. The CDR3 region of rearranged TCR beta genes was amplified from genomic DNA by a multiplex PCR assay. On the Illumina HiSeq System, the amplified TCR beta libraries were sequenced as 87-base-pair reads. Concerning the study's data processing: Across the 600 to 700 repertoires, a later analysis counted some 81 million unique TCR beta chains, around 10 million of which were shared by at least two donors. A nearest-neighbor algorithm error-corrected the raw reads and collapsed the reads into unique sequences, merging closely related sequences to remove PCR and sequencing errors. V, D and J gene segments were assigned by aligning CDR3 sequences to IMGT reference sequences. Each retained sequence needed at least a six-nucleotide match to both a V gene segment and a J gene segment. Rearrangements were called productive when the CDR3 lacked stop codons and stayed in frame with V and J; all others were non-productive. Following IMGT convention, CDR3 was defined as the stretch from the second conserved V-encoded cysteine up to the conserved J-encoded phenylalanine. The earlier analysis of 550 to 650 of the donors excluded any sequence lacking an unambiguous match to a single V gene segment. An earlier analysis of 550 to 650 of the donors classified V segments as functional when productive rearrangements were above 56.7% and as segregating when the standard deviation between donors was above 5%. To diagnose cytomegalovirus status from the catalog of TCR beta chain sequences, a statistical classification framework was built. V and J gene assignment, in a later analysis, came from comparing TCR nucleotide sequences with IMGT/GENE-DB human TR gene sequences. The TCRdist pipeline was used in a later analysis to assign CDR3 sequences and most-parsimonious VDJ recombination scenarios. In a later analysis, each TCR beta chain was defined by its CDR3 amino acid sequence together with its V-gene family, and reads without a unique V-gene family were excluded. As a way to deal with suspected cross-contamination and a sequencing artifact, a later analysis dropped approximately 570 nucleotide sequences that were highly shared and had low generation probability. A later analysis calculated a clonal expansion index for each public chain from normalized within-repertoire ranks of inferred template counts. In a later analysis, generation probabilities were computed using a VDJ recombination model fitted to out-of-frame rearrangements, and the results were checked against IGoR. In a later analysis, hypergeometric tests were used to score TCR-TCR, TCR-HLA and TCR-CMV co-occurrence, with a repertoire-size bias correction applied to TCR pairs. In a later analysis, false discovery rates were estimated by permuting HLA or CMV assignments 20 times. In a later analysis, co-occurring TCRs were grouped with DBSCAN, and TCRdist sequence similarity was added when clustering was performed within HLA-allele-positive subsets. Repertoires with fewer than 30,000 or more than 120,000 public chains were left out of co-occurrence clustering, as were about 5 repertoires with anomalous nucleotide sharing. TCRdb took over this immuneACCESS table, retaining in-frame rearrangements with V and J assigned. Such tables are incomplete; in checked studies, under half of the missing clones stem from an unresolved V gene, and the remainder is unexplained. The V and J calls and clone size are taken from that table; D and trimming were inferred from the DNA. The sample yields 160,000 or so clones; roughly 79% were counted once. The ten largest account for 1% of the sample.

At the junction V is shortened by 2 bases and J by 12 bases; bases outside the gene matches: 13. From its cysteine to its phenylalanine, the CDR3 spans 14 amino acids. Only CDR3 DNA remains: 42 bases, in frame from the first base. The germline V gene gives CDR1 as SGHDT and CDR2 as YYEEEE. Remarks on this clone: This receptor's antigen is unknown. One base away there is no much larger clone; base qualities are not given.

General conclusions and limits of the study: In a later analysis, most CMV-associated TCR beta chains were found to appear HLA-restricted, with HLA associations seemingly driven largely by CMV exposure. In a later analysis, some 17,000 TCR beta sequences were associated with specific HLA alleles at a false discovery rate of 0.05. According to a later analysis, parvovirus B19, influenza, CMV and Epstein-Barr virus appeared linked to several top co-occurrence clusters. For the cohort, immune exposure information was limited to CMV serostatus. An earlier analysis of 587 of the donors showed that most TCR beta V segments appeared in productive rearrangements either about 87% or about 30% of the time, which broadly matched IMGT annotations. When HLA alleles, especially DR and DQ, strongly co-occurred, attributing TCR associations to individual alleles was difficult. In a later analysis, the rate of TCR association differed among HLA loci, with DRB1 alleles having the most associated TCRs and HLA-C alleles having the fewest. Because counts were too low, about 18 rarely observed V segments, including chromosome 9 orphons, were excluded from the earlier analysis of around 590 of the donors. Most TCR sequences were observed very rarely across donors, whereas some public TCRs were present in many individuals. Linkage disequilibrium might explain the correlated functional status among segregating V segments, but an unknown experimental factor could not be excluded. A later analysis found that HLA-associated TCR beta chains were more clonally expanded and had lower generation probabilities than equally common non-associated chains. A total of 164 TCR beta chains were listed by the study as associated with cytomegalovirus. The classifier was reported to diagnose cytomegalovirus status with high specificity and sensitivity in both the original and validation cohorts. In a later genetic analysis, fewer N-insertions in productive TCRs were reported among donors in an Asian-associated ancestry cluster than the roughly 710-donor mean. Only TCR beta chains were sequenced in this cohort, and the absence of alpha or paired-chain data limited detectable features. A cluster of highly shared sequence variants was judged likely to be a technical artifact of the sequencing pipeline. Because the 87-base-pair reads could not distinguish some IMGT-functional V segments, including TRBV6-2 and TRBV6-3, those segments were excluded. The authors suggested that the approach could potentially be extended to other disease states and immunological phenotypes. Sequencing depth was assumed to be roughly uniform across donors in the presence/absence analyses, though that assumption may not hold. Because HLA typing was unavailable for some donors at each locus, only the typed subset was used in association tests. A further reported finding was that TCR beta sequences accurately predicted the HLA-A and HLA-B alleles for most subjects in the first cohort. A later genetic analysis associated a missense DCLRE1C variant with V-gene and J-gene trimming of TCR beta chains, and an independent cohort replicated the association. A few of the identified cytomegalovirus-associated TCR beta chains were confirmed in vitro to be specific for cytomegalovirus antigens.

The cohort consisted of 600 or so healthy bone marrow donors. At the time of sampling, all cohort members were nominally healthy, though unrecorded immune exposures were likely present. The donor was CMV seronegative and was included in the group of hundreds of seronegative cohort members. A peripheral blood sample was provided by each donor, and peripheral blood mononuclear cells were used for TCR beta sequencing. The Qiagen DNeasy Blood Extraction Kit was used to extract genomic DNA from the blood cell samples. The TCR sequence derives from a woman in her thirties or forties in good health and CMV-seronegative. The sample was PBMCs. Here the chain combines TRBV5-6 and TRBJ2-5, and 7 junctional nucleotides match TRBD1. CDR3 protein: CASSLQGMRGVEYF. The DNA sequence follows: TGTGCCAGCAGCTTACAGGGGATGCGAGGAGTGGAGTACTTC.